What follows are 24 T cell receptor beta chains derived from one specimen sequenced in a study of monozygotic twins with cystic fibrosis (dated by TCRdb to the early 2020s). Library construction relied on the immunoSEQ multiplex PCR assay. Not all clones reach the TCRdb copy of this immuneACCESS table, which keeps in-frame sequences only. Checked studies attribute under half of the gap to unresolved V genes and leave the rest unexplained. In all, the sample holds about 11,000 clones, and roughly 85% of those were seen once. The ten largest make up approximately 0.56% of the sample. Sequenced: blood. The receptor set was obtained from a man aged 18 to 29 with cystic fibrosis.

The chain employs TRBV10-3 and TRBJ2-1; D may be TRBD2 (5 bases). The germline V gene encodes CDR1 ENHRY and CDR2 SYGVKD. V was shortened by 4 bases and J by 9 bases, with 10 bases between the two germline ends. This CDR3 contains 12 residues. Written as DNA, the CDR3 is TGTGCCATCAGTGGTTTACTAGGTGAGCAGTTCTTC. Encoded protein: CAISGLLGEQFF.

The V gene is TRBV5-1, the J gene TRBJ2-7; possibly TRBD1 for D (6 bases). From germline, CDR1 is SGHRS and CDR2 YFSETQ. This CDR3 has 14 amino acids. Trimming took 1 base from V and 3 from J, leaving 11 bases between them. The CDR3 sequence: CASSLSDSHYEQYF. The CDR3, as DNA: TGCGCCAGCAGCTTGTCGGACAGCCACTACGAGCAGTACTTC.

The rearrangement uses TRBV4-3 and TRBJ1-2; the match to TRBD1 covers 8 bases. This CDR3 region has 13 residues. Per the germline V gene, CDR1 is LGHNA and CDR2 is YSLEER. Trimming at V came to 4 bases and at J to 7 bases, leaving 5 bases not matched to a gene. CDR3 in amino acids: CASSPGQGFGYTF. CDR3 in DNA: TGCGCCAGCAGCCCCGGACAGGGTTTTGGCTACACCTTC.

This chain connects TRBV29-1 to TRBJ2-1; D is ambiguous. The CDR3 runs to 12 residues. Trimming shortened V by 2 bases and J by 5 bases, and 7 bases separated the two germline ends. The germline CDR1 and CDR2 sequences are SQVTM and ANQGSEA. CDR3: CSVESFDNEQFF. DNA of the CDR3: TGCAGCGTTGAATCCTTCGACAATGAGCAGTTCTTC.

The chain combines TRBV5-5 with TRBJ2-7; 9 positions agree with TRBD2. Trimming cost V 3 bases and J 10 bases; bases outside gene matches: 23. The CDR3 is made up of 18 amino acids. The germline V gene has CDR1 SGHKS and CDR2 YYEKEE (reference sequence). This CDR3 is CASSSPLEVAGAWTGQYF. The CDR3 nucleotides are TGTGCCAGCAGCTCCCCTCTCGAGGTAGCGGGAGCATGGACCGGCCAGTACTTC.

The chain uses TRBV5-1 and TRBJ2-5, with D perhaps matching TRBD2 (6 bases). The V end was cut by 5 bases, the J end by 5 bases, with 13 bases between. Germline lookup yields CDR1 SGHRS and CDR2 YFSETQ. CDR3 length: 13 amino acids. This CDR3 is CASRGGGAETQYF. The CDR3 nucleotides read TGCGCCAGCAGGGGAGGCGGAGCCGAGACCCAGTACTTC.

This rearrangement joins TRBV19 to TRBJ2-7; 11 bases agree with TRBD2. Germline trimming cut 0 bases from V and 1 base from J; bases unmatched to any gene: 5. From germline, CDR1 is LNHDA and CDR2 SQIVND (reference sequence). This CDR3 comprises 17 residues. For the CDR3, the DNA is TGTGCCAGTAGTATAGATCTACTAGCGGGAGAGTCCTACGAGCAGTACTTC. Translating gives CASSIDLLAGESYEQYF.

V and J are TRBV7-1 and TRBJ2-3; 16 nucleotides align to TRBD2. TRBV7-1 is sorted into the ORF group, with uncertain function. V gave up 4 bases and J gave up 6 bases; unmatched junction bases: 7. The CDR3 extends over 17 amino acids. CDR3 bases: TGTGCCAGCAGCTTAGCTCTGGGACTAGCGGGAGGGGATACGCAGTATTTT. Its protein product is CASSLALGLAGGDTQYF.

The chain carries TRBV4-2 and TRBJ1-3; 7 positions agree with TRBD1. The CDR3 sequence is 18 residues long. V lost 0 bases to trimming and J lost 1 base; unmatched junction nucleotides: 9. Germline loops: CDR1 LGHNA, CDR2 YNFKEQ. In nucleotides, the CDR3 is TGTGCCAGCAGCCAAGACCTCAGGGGGATGGGGTCTGGAAACACCATATATTTT. Amino acids: CASSQDLRGMGSGNTIYF.

J is TRBJ2-1 and V is TRBV7-2; D is unresolved. The germline CDR1 and CDR2 sequences are SGHTA and FQGNSA. The ends were cut back, 5 bases at V and 6 bases at J, with 14 bases in the middle. The CDR3 loop spans 14 amino acids. CDR3 loop: CASSQRDPPNEQFF. The CDR3 bases are TGTGCCAGCAGCCAGCGAGACCCTCCCAATGAGCAGTTCTTC.

The V gene is TRBV7-9, the J gene TRBJ1-1; weak D call: TRBD1 (5 bases). The CDR3 length is 14 residues. Deletions cut 6 bases from V and 5 bases from J, with 16 bases between. Germline values: CDR1 SEHNR, CDR2 FQNEAQ (reference sequence). The CDR3 spells CASSHRIQGTEAFF. The CDR3 DNA follows: TGTGCCAGCAGTCACAGGATCCAAGGGACTGAAGCTTTCTTT.

This sequence joins TRBV2 and TRBJ2-2; the D is unclear. Germline CDR1 reads SNHLY; CDR2 reads FYNNEI. This CDR3 region has 12 residues. V shed 2 bases and J shed 5 bases, with 3 bases lying between them. For the CDR3, the DNA is TGTGCCAGCAGTGAAAGGACCGGGGAGCTGTTTTTT. It is translated as CASSERTGELFF.

V gene TRBV5-6 combines with J gene TRBJ2-1; no firm D call. The V gene lost 0 bases and the J gene lost 12 bases, with 16 bases spanning the gap. The germline CDR1 and CDR2 sequences are SGHDT and YYEEEE. The CDR3 has 14 residues. The CDR3 region is CASSLALVGLRQFF. CDR3 nucleotide sequence: TGTGCCAGCAGCTTGGCCCTTGTAGGGCTACGGCAGTTCTTC.

The chain recombines TRBV5-1 with TRBJ2-3, with TRBD2 matching over 8 bases. Looked up from germline, CDR1 is SGHRS and CDR2 is YFSETQ. Trimming took 4 bases from V and 5 from J; bases not matched to a gene: 18. This CDR3 spans 18 amino acids. The CDR3 spells CASSLPPGLGPRRDTQYF. As DNA, the CDR3 is TGCGCCAGCAGCCTACCTCCGGGACTAGGTCCAAGGAGAGATACGCAGTATTTT.

The rearrangement links TRBV27 to TRBJ2-2, with D perhaps matching TRBD1 (5 bases). Germline CDR1 MNHEY, CDR2 SMNVEV (reference sequence). V was clipped by 3 bases and J by 5 bases, with 13 bases between them. The CDR3 is 15 amino acids. The CDR3 nucleotides are TGTGCCAGCAGTTTTGATGGGGCGTGGACCGGGGAGCTGTTTTTT. As protein: CASSFDGAWTGELFF.

The chain combines TRBV5-5 with TRBJ2-7, with TRBD2 matching 7 bases. This CDR3 region has 12 residues. CDR1 SGHKS and CDR2 YYEKEE come from the germline V gene (reference sequence). CDR3 protein: CAGGGSPYEQYF. CDR3 in DNA: TGTGCTGGGGGGGGGTCCCCCTACGAGCAGTACTTC.

The chain uses TRBV6-5 and TRBJ2-5; no clear D. Trimming removed 2 bases from V and 5 bases from J, with 18 bases in between. From germline, CDR1 is MNHEY and CDR2 SVGAGI. CDR3 length: 16 amino acids. CDR3 sequence: CASSYLERTVGETQYF. The CDR3 DNA reads TGTGCCAGCAGTTACCTCGAGAGGACCGTTGGGGAGACCCAGTACTTC.

This clone was seen just once. This chain links TRBV15 with TRBJ2-1; 7 nucleotides match TRBD2. With 11 bases clipped from V and 10 bases from J, the junction kept 14 bases outside the gene matches. The CDR3 is 13 residues long. Germline assignment: CDR1 LNHNV and CDR2 YYDKDF (reference sequence). CDR3 region: CAAGGGAPIEQFF. Written as DNA, the CDR3 is TGTGCCGCCGGGGGAGGGGCCCCTATCGAGCAGTTCTTC.

This clone was detected once. The chain joins TRBV14 to TRBJ2-5, with 10 bases that match TRBD2. J gave up 5 bases and V 0 bases, and 15 bases lay outside the gene matches. CDR3 length: 19 amino acids. CDR1 is SGHDN and CDR2 is FVKESK in the germline V gene. CDR3 DNA: TGTGCCAGCAGCCAAGACCGGTCTAGCGGGGGATCCTTCGTTGAGACCCAGTACTTC. This codes for CASSQDRSSGGSFVETQYF.

This clone has just one count. V gene TRBV5-1 combines with J gene TRBJ2-2; D call uncertain. Trimming pared 5 bases from V and 4 bases from J, leaving 15 bases between. This CDR3 region has 15 residues. CDR1 and CDR2 (germline): SGHRS, YFSETQ. DNA of the CDR3: TGCGCCAGCAGTTCCCCTGCCCCGGGCACCGGGGAGCTGTTTTTT. The encoded protein is CASSSPAPGTGELFF.

The rearrangement uses TRBV5-4 and TRBJ1-6, with D tentatively TRBD1 (5 bases). The CDR3 consists of 15 residues. Germline V CDR1 and CDR2: SGHNT, YYREEE (reference sequence). CDR3 amino acids: CGTSRGGQGNSPLHF. CDR3 DNA: TGTGGAACCTCCCGAGGCGGGCAGGGTAATTCACCCCTCCACTTT.

The chain links TRBV19 to TRBJ2-1; TRBD2 is a possible D gene (5 bases). Germline-derived CDR1 and CDR2 are LNHDA and SQIVND (reference sequence). With 8 bases removed from V and 3 bases from J, the gap between germline ends came to 11 bases. The CDR3 loop spans 13 amino acids. This chain's CDR3 is CASSSGDYNEQFF. The CDR3 region has the DNA TGTGCCAGTTCAAGCGGAGACTACAATGAGCAGTTCTTC.

V gene TRBV5-1 combines with J gene TRBJ2-7; the D is unclear. The germline gives CDR1 SGHRS, CDR2 YFSETQ. The CDR3 has 13 residues. Between the trimmed V and J ends, which lost 3 bases and 4 bases, there was a span of 11 bases. Here the CDR3 reads CASSSPPSYEQYF. In nucleotides, the CDR3 is TGCGCCAGCAGCTCCCCCCCATCATACGAGCAGTACTTC. Combining the CDR3 with reference TRBV5-1 and TRBJ2-7 gives the whole variable domain KAGVTQTPRYLIKTRGQQVTLSCSPISGHRSVSWYQQTPGQGLQFLFEYFSETQRNKGNFPGRFSGRQFSNSRSEMNVSTLELGDSALYLCASSSPPSYEQYFGPGTRLTVT.

This clone showed up just once. The chain uses TRBV7-6 and TRBJ2-1, with 11 nucleotides matching TRBD2. Germline V CDR1 and CDR2: SGHVS, FNYEAQ. Trimming at V came to 5 bases and at J to 8 bases, leaving 14 bases not matched to a gene. The CDR3 contains 17 residues. In DNA form, the CDR3 reads TGTGCCAGCAGCCCCCGACTAGCGGGGTACCGCAGGGATGAGCAGTTCTTC. Translating gives CASSPRLAGYRRDEQFF.